This T cell receptor (beta chain) originates from a study of blood T cell repertoires in COVID-19 (dated by TCRdb to the early 2020s). About the study as a whole: Samples from collaborators originated in the United States, Italy and Spain and spanned both the acute and convalescent phases of COVID-19. The material from the prospective study consisted of cDNA or gDNA derived from T cells, B-cell-depleted T cells, or PBMCs. The dataset comprised deeply sampled blood TCRbeta repertoires from subjects exposed to, actively infected with, or recovered from COVID-19. The repertoires were released in a freely available public database intended as a resource for research on the immune response to SARS-CoV-2. Samples were obtained from the ongoing ImmuneRACE study (first 160 participants) and from 1,000 to 1,500 subjects provided by 6 global collaborators. The sample metadata nearly always contained a de-identified subject ID, COVID-19 status, age in years and sex. Where HLA class I and class II types were available, the types were taken from metadata supplied by the sample provider, not from assay-based typing.

General findings and caveats noted by the study authors: How much clinical and demographic metadata was included differed by source and by participant, and the metadata was provided uncurated.

TCRbeta CDR3 regions were amplified from genomic DNA by means of the immunoSEQ Assay, a bias-controlled multiplex PCR. Per the source publication's procedure: Nucleated cell counts per sample were estimated from amplification of reference gene primers within the assay. To quantify the absolute abundance of each unique TCRbeta CDR3 rearrangement, sequence reads were collapsed and filtered. For each sample, productive Simpson clonality was calculated by taking the square root of Simpson's diversity index across productive rearrangements. Sourced from immuneACCESS, this table was stored by TCRdb with only in-frame sequences that have V and J called. A share of the clones is absent; for the studies checked, an unresolved V gene accounts for under half, and the remainder has no known explanation. V and J calls and clone size are those listed in that table; D and trimming were worked out from the DNA. This sample is represented by roughly 250,000 clones; around 90% of them were singletons. The ten largest clonotypes hold 6% to 7% of the sample.

Enrolling through a virtual design, the prospective study's participants ranged in age from about 18 to 100 years and lived across 20 to 30 United States geographic areas. Cohort assignment in the prospective study relied on participant-reported clinical history from a screening survey and a study questionnaire. Mobile phlebotomists in the prospective study collected whole blood, serum and a nasopharyngeal or oropharyngeal swab from every participant. Additional blood draws and questionnaires over a roughly two-month period could optionally be provided by prospective study participants. Prospective study blood samples were shipped either frozen or at room temperature before DNA extraction. About this clone: Its target antigen remains unknown. No much larger clonotype is one base removed from it; base qualities were not supplied.

CDR1 MNHEY and CDR2 SMNVEV are derived from the germline V gene (reference sequence). Spanning cysteine to phenylalanine, the CDR3 consists of 16 amino acids. Just the 48-base CDR3 DNA is kept, in frame starting at base 1. V is trimmed back by 2 bases and J by 3 bases, and the junction contains 9 bases that no gene match accounts for. The sequenced sample was PBMCs or T cells enriched from blood (not recorded which). The receptor chain draws on TRBV27 and TRBJ1-2, and 7 bases in between align with TRBD1. This receptor was taken from a woman under 40 with acute COVID-19. The CDR3 region has the sequence CASSLRATGSHYGYTF. The DNA reads TGTGCCAGCAGTTTACGGGCGACAGGGAGCCACTATGGCTACACCTTC.